The source of this TCR beta chain is a study of beta chain features in type 1 diabetes. Reverse transcription of all isolated RNA meant that expressed TCRB transcripts were sequenced. TCRdb's table, derived via immunoSEQ multiplex PCR, lists solely in-frame clones and lacks some. The data show approximately 50,000 clones, with roughly 63% seen just once and 0.25% to 0.35% held by the top ten. Study observations and caveats: Shortening that was moderate but significant affected the TCRB CDR3s of Type 1 diabetes patients in all four CD4+ subsets. The VDJ junctions of type 1 diabetes patients carried fewer insertions and more deletions.

Sorting gave populations that all exceeded 95% purity. For this clone: Its antigen is currently unknown.

Per germline, CDR1 SQVTM and CDR2 ANQGSEA. The CDR3 is made up of 15 amino acids. This chain uses TRBV29-1 with TRBJ2-5; maybe TRBD2 (5 bases). TRBJ2-7 matches the DNA end more closely, so the J call is doubtful. This TCR came from a woman in her 30s with type 1 diabetes. Sequencing was performed on stem cell memory CD4+ T cells from blood. The CDR3 nucleotides read TGCAGCGTTGCCCGCTCCAGCGGCAGCTCCTACGAGCAGTACTTC. Translating gives CSVARSSGSSYEQYF.